This T cell receptor beta chain was recorded in a study of early T cells in non-severe SARS-CoV-2 infection. This clonotype was detected only a few times. TCRdb reanalysed the 5' RACE reads using MiXCR and keeps one entry per CDR3 protein. The sample carries 29,000 or so distinct CDR3 sequences, roughly 5% recorded once. This CDR3 comprises 15 residues. Trimming stripped 6 bases from V and 10 bases from J, with 22 bases between. The germline gives CDR1 LGHNT, CDR2 FRNRAP. The V and J genes are TRBV12-5 and TRBJ2-1; maybe TRBD2 (6 bases). This TCR was sampled from an adult who was a healthcare worker with PCR-confirmed SARS-CoV-2 infection or an uninfected control (not recorded which). Sequencing was carried out using whole blood. The CDR3 loop reads CASGRGGMASREQFF. Written as DNA, the CDR3 is TGTGCTAGTGGCCGTGGGGGGATGGCGAGCAGGGAGCAGTTCTTC. The variable domain in full, with the rest retrieved from reference TRBV12-5 and TRBJ2-1, is DARVTQTPRHKVTEMGQEVTMRCQPILGHNTVFWYRQTMMQGLELLAYFRNRAPLDDSGMPKDRFSAEMPDATLATLKIQPSEPRDSAVYFCASGRGGMASREQFFGPGTRLTVL.